This TCR beta chain was sequenced during a study of T cells in Graves' hyperthyroidism and ophthalmopathy. The CDR3 consists of 14 residues. Trimming took off 0 bases at V and 3 bases at J, with 8 bases between the two ends. Researchers amplified the TCR beta CDR3 regions from RNA transcripts. HTBI primers were used for first-round RT-PCR of the TCR CDR3. Each CDR3 protein gets one entry after TCRdb re-called the multiplex PCR reads with MiXCR. Of a few hundred thousand distinct CDR3 sequences detected, roughly 20% appear once; the ten largest clones hold about 26%. Study findings and constraints: Model output signaled ophthalmopathy a median 6.5 months ahead of onset. Clonotypes that were expanded in thyroid above 0.001 mostly appeared in blood too.

About this clonotype itself: Its specificity is unknown.

Over 18 months, lack of ophthalmopathy progression marked Graves' hyperthyroidism as stable. Using around 10 ml of fresh peripheral blood, PBMCs were prepared. The sequenced sample was blood. The TCR sequence derives from a man younger than 35 with Graves' hyperthyroidism. The chain employs TRBV12-3 or TRBV12-4 and TRBJ1-2; D is unclear. CDR3 in amino acids: CASSLADWDYGYTF. The CDR3 DNA sequence: TGTGCCAGCAGTTTAGCCGACTGGGACTATGGCTACACCTTC.